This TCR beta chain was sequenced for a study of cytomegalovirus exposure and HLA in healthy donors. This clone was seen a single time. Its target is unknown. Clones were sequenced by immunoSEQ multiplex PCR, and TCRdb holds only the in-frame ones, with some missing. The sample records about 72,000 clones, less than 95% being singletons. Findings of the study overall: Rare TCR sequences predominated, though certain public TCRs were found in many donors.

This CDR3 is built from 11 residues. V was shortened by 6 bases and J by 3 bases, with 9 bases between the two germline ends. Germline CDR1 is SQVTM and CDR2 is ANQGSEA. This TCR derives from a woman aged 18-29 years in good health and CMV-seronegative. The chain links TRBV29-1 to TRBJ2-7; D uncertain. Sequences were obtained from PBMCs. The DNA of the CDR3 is TGCAGCGTCCGTTCCCTCTACGAGCAGTACTTC. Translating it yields CSVRSLYEQYF.